This TCR beta chain is drawn from a study of blood T cell repertoires in COVID-19. Study as a whole: The United States, Italy and Spain were the sources of the acute and convalescent COVID-19 samples. Sample material is recorded as cDNA or gDNA derived from T cells, B-cell-depleted T cells, or PBMCs.

On this clone: The same CDR3 can be traced to other DNA sequences in this sample.

The CDR3 runs 14 residues. Germline CDR1 SGHRS, CDR2 YFSETQ. The J segment lost 4 bases and the V segment lost 2 bases, leaving 2 bases of the junction unmatched. TCRdb keeps only in-frame clones here, not all; method: immunoSEQ multiplex PCR. This table holds 72,000 or so clones, 90% found once. The chain couples TRBV5-1 to TRBJ1-3; 8 bases are shared with TRBD1. This TCR came from a woman of 80 years or more with acute or convalescent COVID-19. Sequencing input: peripheral blood. The chain's CDR3 is CASSLGQGGNTIYF. DNA of the CDR3: TGCGCCAGCAGCTTAGGACAGGGAGGAAACACCATATATTTT.